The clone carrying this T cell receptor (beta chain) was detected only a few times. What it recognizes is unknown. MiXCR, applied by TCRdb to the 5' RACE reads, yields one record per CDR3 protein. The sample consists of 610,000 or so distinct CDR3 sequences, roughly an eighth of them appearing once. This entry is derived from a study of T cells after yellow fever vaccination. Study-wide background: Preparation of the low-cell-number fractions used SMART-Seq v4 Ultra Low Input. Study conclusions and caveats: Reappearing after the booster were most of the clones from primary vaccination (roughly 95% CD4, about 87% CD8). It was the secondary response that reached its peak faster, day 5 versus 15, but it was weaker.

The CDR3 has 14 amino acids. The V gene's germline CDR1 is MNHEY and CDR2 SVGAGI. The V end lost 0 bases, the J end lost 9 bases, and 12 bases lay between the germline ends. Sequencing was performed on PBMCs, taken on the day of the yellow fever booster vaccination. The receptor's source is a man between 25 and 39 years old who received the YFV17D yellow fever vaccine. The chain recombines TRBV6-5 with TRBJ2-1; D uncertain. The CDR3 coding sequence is TGTGCCAGCAGTTACTCGAAAGGGTACGGTGAGCAGTTCTTC. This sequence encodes CASSYSKGYGEQFF.